This T cell receptor beta chain is drawn from a study of shared clonotypes between healthy human individuals. General observations from the study: Non-shared clonotypes showed lower generation probabilities than clonotypes common to all four donors. Researchers found naive subsets generally carried larger estimated richness than memory subsets. Depth was large, yet rarefaction showed that sorted-subset sequencing was incomplete.

In regard to this clone: Its antigen is undetermined.

TCRdb's copy holds only in-frame clones and misses some; the assay was immunoSEQ multiplex PCR. This sample has about 530,000 clones, with about 95% found just once. The CDR3 runs 16 residues. The sequence came from a woman aged 25 to 39 in good health. The sample was naive CD4+ T cells sorted from blood. Subset described: CD45RA+ positively selected. The chain carries TRBV12-2 and TRBJ2-1; the D call TRBD1 from the table was never checked on the DNA. TRBV12-2 is tagged as a pseudogene. CDR3: CASRLVGGSSYNEQFF. CDR3 DNA: TGTGCAAGTCGCTTAGTAGGGGGATCCTCCTACAATGAGCAGTTCTTC.